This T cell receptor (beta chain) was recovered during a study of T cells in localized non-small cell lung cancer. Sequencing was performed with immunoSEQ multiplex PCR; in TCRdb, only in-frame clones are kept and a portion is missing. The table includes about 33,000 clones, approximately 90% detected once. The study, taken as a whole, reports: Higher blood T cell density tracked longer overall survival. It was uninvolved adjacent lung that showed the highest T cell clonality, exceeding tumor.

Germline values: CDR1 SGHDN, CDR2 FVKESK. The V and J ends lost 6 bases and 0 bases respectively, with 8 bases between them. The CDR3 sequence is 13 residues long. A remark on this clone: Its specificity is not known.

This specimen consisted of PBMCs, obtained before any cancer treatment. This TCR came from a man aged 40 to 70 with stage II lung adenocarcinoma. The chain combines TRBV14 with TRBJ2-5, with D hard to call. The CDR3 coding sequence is TGTGCCAGCAGTCGGACGTACCAAGAGACCCAGTACTTC. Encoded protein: CASSRTYQETQYF.